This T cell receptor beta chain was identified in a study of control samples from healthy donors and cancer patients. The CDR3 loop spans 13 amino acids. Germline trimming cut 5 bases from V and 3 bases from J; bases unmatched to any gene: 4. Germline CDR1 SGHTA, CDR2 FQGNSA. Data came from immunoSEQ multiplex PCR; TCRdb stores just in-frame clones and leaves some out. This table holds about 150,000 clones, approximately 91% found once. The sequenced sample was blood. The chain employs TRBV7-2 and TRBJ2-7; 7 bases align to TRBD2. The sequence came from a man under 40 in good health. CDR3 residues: CASSHGTNYEQYF. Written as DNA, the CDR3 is TGTGCCAGCAGCCACGGGACTAACTACGAGCAGTACTTC.